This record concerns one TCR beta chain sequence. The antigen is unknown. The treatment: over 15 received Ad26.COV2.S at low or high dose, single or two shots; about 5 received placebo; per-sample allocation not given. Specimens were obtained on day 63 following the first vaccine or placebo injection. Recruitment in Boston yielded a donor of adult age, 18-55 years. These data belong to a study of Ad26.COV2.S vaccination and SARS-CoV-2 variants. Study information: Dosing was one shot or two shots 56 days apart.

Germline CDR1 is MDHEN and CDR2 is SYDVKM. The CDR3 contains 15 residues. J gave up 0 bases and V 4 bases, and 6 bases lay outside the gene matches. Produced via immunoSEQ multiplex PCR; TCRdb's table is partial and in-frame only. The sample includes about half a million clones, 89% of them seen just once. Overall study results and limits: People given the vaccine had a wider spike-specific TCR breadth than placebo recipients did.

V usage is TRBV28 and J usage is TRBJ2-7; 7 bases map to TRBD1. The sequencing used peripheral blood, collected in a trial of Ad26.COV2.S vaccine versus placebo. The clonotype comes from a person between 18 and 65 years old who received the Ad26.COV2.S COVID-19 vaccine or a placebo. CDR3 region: CASSSGQLSSYEQYF. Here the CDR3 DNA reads TGTGCCAGCAGTTCGGGACAGCTGAGCTCCTACGAGCAGTACTTC.